This T cell receptor (beta chain) derives from a study of blood T cells in healthy people across ages. Germline V lookup: CDR1 MGHRA, CDR2 YSYEKL. The CDR3 consists of 17 residues. V gave up 3 bases and J gave up 2 bases, with 18 bases separating them. A J-beta primer mix and a sample-barcoded 5' primer were used in a second PCR of roughly 6 to 12 cycles. MiXCR, applied by TCRdb to the 5' RACE reads, yields one record per CDR3 protein. The data contain over a million distinct CDR3 sequences, 40% to 45% of them singletons. This clonotype originated in a woman between 18 and 29 years old in good health. The chain combines TRBV4-1 with TRBJ2-3; the D is unclear. Sequencing was performed on blood. The CDR3 loop is CASSQSPPRAVTDTQYF. Written as DNA, the CDR3 is TGCGCCAGCAGCCAGTCACCTCCCCGCGCGGTCACAGATACGCAGTATTTT.